This T cell receptor (beta chain) was sequenced in a study of T-cell memory formation after mild COVID-19. The CDR3 has 13 amino acids. Germline values: CDR1 SGHRS, CDR2 YFSETQ. V shed 0 bases and J shed 8 bases, with 11 bases lying between them. TCRdb itself ran the 5' RACE reads through MiXCR, one entry per CDR3 protein. The table lists approximately 340,000 distinct CDR3 sequences, 13% of them singletons. This clonotype was observed a handful of times. Sequenced input: PBMCs or a T cell subset sorted from them (not recorded which). This chain joins TRBV5-1 and TRBJ1-2; D unclear. This clonotype was sampled from a man between 18 and 35 years old who had mild COVID-19 (a few samples of this study predate the infection). Cell type and time point are not known. The CDR3 region has the DNA TGCGCCAGCAGCTTGGCCTCCCAATTGGGCTACACCTTC. It codes for CASSLASQLGYTF.